The T cell receptor beta chain described here comes from a study of blood T cells in healthy people across ages. Remarks on this clonotype: A much larger clone sits a single nucleotide away, making a read error possible.

The second PCR ran roughly 6 to 11 cycles with a sample-barcoded 5' primer and J-beta primers. MiXCR, applied by TCRdb to the 5' RACE reads, yields one record per CDR3 protein. The repertoire has 780,000 or so distinct CDR3 sequences, roughly three fifths of them found once; the top ten carry around 25%. The CDR3 is 13 amino acids. Trimming pared 2 bases from V and 2 bases from J, leaving 4 bases between. Per the germline V gene, CDR1 is MNHEY and CDR2 is SMNVEV (reference sequence). The TCR was taken from a man aged 35 to 55 in good health. The material sequenced was blood. This chain joins TRBV27 and TRBJ2-4; D unclear. The DNA of the CDR3 is TGTGCCAGCAGTTTAGGACCCAAAAACATTCAGTACTTC. Amino acids: CASSLGPKNIQYF.